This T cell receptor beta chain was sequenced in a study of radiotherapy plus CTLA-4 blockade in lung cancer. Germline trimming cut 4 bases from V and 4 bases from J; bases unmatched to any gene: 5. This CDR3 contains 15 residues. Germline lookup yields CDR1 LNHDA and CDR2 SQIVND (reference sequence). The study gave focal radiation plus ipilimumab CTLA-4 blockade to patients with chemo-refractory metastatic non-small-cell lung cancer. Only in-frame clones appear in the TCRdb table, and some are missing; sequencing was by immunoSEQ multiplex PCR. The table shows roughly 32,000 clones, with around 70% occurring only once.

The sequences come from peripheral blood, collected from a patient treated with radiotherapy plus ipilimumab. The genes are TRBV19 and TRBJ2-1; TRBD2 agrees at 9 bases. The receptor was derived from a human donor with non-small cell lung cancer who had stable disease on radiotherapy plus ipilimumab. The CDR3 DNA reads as TGTGCCAGTAGTACGGCGACTAGCGGATACAATGAGCAGTTCTTC. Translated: CASSTATSGYNEQFF.